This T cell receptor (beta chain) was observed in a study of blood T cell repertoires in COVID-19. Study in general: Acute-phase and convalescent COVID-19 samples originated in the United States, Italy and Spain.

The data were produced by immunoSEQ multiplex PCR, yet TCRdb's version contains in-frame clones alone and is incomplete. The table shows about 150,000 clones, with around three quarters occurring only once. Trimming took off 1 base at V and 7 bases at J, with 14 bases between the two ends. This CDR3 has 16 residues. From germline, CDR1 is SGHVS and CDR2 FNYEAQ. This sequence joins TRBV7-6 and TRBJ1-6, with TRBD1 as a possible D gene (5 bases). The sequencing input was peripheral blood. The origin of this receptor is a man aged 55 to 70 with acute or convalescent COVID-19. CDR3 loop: CASSLGGAYMNSPLHF. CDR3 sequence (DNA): TGTGCCAGCAGCTTAGGGGGCGCATATATGAATTCACCCCTCCACTTT.